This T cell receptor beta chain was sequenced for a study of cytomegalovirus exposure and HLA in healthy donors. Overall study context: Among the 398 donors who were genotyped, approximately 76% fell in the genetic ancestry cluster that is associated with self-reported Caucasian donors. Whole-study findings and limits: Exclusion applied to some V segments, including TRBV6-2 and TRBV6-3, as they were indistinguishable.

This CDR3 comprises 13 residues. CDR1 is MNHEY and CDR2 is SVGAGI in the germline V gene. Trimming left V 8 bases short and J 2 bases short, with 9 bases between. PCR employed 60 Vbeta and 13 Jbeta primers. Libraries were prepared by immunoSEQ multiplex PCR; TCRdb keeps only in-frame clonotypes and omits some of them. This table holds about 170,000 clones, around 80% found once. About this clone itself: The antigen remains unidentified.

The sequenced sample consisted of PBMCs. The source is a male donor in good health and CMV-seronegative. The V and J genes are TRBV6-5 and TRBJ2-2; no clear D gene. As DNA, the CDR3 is TGTGCCAGCGCGGCTTATAACACCGGGGAGCTGTTTTTT. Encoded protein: CASAAYNTGELFF.